This TCR beta chain was captured by sequencing in a study of CD8 T cells in Susac syndrome (dated by TCRdb to between 2017 and 2020). For context, the study as a whole: Repertoire sequencing was used to test whether CD8+ T cell activation and differentiation in Susac syndrome was antigen driven. General study outcomes and caveats: The number of individuals in the TCR sequencing and HLA analysis was recognized as being relatively small.

In this sample, this clonotype turned up a few times. It has no known antigen specificity. Base qualities are missing; no much larger clone stands one base away. V lost 1 base and J lost 3 bases; the stretch between them is 10 bases long. Counted from cysteine to phenylalanine, this CDR3 has 14 amino acids. Kept here is only the CDR3 DNA, which spans 42 bases and is read in frame from base 1. CDR1 and CDR2, looked up from the germline V gene (reference sequence), are GTSNPN and SVGIG. Peripheral blood CD8+ and CD4+ T cells from healthy donors, Susac syndrome patients and multiple sclerosis patients were profiled using high-throughput TCR beta sequencing. Multiple sclerosis controls were treatment-naive patients with stable or active relapsing-remitting disease fulfilling revised McDonald criteria. Bulk CD8+ and CD4+ T cells were purified by magnetic negative isolation, while CD8+ TEMRA cells were enriched using FACS. Blood was collected in EDTA tubes and processed within 24 hours, with PBMCs isolated through density gradient centrifugation. PBMCs destined for TCR sequencing were cryopreserved in liquid nitrogen and later thawed in a 37 °C water bath. Purity of sorted or isolated CD4+, CD8+ and CD8+ TEMRA cells was at least 90%.

RNA was extracted with the RNeasy kit and roughly 0.45 to 1 ug was reverse transcribed using random hexamers. TCR beta CDR3 regions were amplified with the immunoSEQ multiplex PCR assay covering 54 Vbeta and 13 Jbeta segments. Bias from PCR amplification was corrected by using a synthetic template baseline for primer optimization and for computational correction. The original pipeline was this. Only productive sequences were kept, with reads annotated to V, D and J genes according to IMGT and analyzed in immunoSEQ Analyzer. Clonality was calculated as one minus the Shannon entropy normalized by log2 of the number of productive unique sequences. For each patient and control, public and private clones were evaluated within the 100 most prevalent clones. Susac-specific clones were defined as absent from healthy and MS cohorts, around 1,000 published viral clones and other ImmuneACCESS disease sequences. TCRdb trimmed public reads at Q25 via fastp, called clones via MiXCR and kept in-frame beta chains. Each CDR3 protein gets just one entry, which takes the most common genes and DNA from the rows behind it. V and J calls and clone size were set by TCRdb, not the authors. For this sample the table gives about 300,000 distinct CDR3 sequences, of which 92% were detected only once. The ten most abundant clones make up 0.065% of the sample.

Sequences were obtained from CD4+ T cells from PBMCs. The V and J genes are TRBV30 and TRBJ2-1, and perhaps TRBD2 as D gene, on 6 matching bases. The TCR comes from a human donor with multiple sclerosis. Here is the DNA: TGTGCCTGGAGTGGGGGACTTCACTACAATGAGCAGTTCTTC. The encoded protein is CAWSGGLHYNEQFF. When the CDR3 is completed using the reference TRBV30 and TRBJ2-1 genes on either side, the full variable domain is SQTIHQWPATLVQPVGSPLSLECTVEGTSNPNLYWYRQAAGRGLQLLFYSVGIGQISSEVPQNLSASRPQDRQFILSSKKLLLSDSGFYLCAWSGGLHYNEQFFGPGTRLTVL.